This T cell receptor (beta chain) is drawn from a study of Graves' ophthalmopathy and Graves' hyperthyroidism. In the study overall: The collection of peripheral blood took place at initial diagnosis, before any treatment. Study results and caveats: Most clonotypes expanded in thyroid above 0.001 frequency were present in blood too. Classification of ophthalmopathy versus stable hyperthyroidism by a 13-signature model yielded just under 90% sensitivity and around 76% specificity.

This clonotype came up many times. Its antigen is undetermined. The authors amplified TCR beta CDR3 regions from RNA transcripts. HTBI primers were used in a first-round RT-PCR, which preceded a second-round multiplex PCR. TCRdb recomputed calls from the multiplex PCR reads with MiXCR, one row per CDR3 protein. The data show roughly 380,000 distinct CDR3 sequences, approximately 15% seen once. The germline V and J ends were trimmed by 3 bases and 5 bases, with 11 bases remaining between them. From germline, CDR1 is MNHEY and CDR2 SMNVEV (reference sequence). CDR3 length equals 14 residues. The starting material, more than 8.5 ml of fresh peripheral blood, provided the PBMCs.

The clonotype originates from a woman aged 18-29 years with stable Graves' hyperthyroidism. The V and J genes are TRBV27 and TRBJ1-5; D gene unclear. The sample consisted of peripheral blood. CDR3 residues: CASSLSDPYQPQHF. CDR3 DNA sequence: TGTGCCAGCAGTTTGTCGGACCCATATCAGCCCCAGCATTTT.